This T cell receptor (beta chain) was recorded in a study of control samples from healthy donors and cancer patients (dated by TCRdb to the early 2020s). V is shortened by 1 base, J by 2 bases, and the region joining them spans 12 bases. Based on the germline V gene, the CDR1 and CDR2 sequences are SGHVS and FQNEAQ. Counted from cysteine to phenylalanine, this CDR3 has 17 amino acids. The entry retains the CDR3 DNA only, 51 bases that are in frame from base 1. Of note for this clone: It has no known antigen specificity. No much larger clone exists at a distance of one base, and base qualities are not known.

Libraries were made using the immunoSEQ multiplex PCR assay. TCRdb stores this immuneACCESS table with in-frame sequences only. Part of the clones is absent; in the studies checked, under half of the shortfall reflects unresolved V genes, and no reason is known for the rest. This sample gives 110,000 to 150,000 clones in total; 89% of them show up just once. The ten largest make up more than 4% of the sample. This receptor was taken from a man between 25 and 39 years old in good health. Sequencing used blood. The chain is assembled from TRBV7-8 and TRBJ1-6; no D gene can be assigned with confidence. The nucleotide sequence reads TGTGCCAGCAGCTTAGACCCGGGGTCCACCTATAATTCACCCCTCCACTTT. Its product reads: CASSLDPGSTYNSPLHF.